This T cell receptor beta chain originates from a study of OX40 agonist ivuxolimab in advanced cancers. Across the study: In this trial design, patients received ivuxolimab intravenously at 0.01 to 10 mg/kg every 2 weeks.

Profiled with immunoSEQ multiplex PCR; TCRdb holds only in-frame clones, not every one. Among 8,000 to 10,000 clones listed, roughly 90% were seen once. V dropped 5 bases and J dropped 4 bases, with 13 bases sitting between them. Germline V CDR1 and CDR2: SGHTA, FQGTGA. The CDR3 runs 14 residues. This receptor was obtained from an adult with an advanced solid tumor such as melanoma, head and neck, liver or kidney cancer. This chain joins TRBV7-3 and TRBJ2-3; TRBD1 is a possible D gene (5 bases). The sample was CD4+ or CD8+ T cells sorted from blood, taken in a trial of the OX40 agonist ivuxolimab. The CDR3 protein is CASSPRAEADTQYF. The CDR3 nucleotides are TGTGCCAGCAGCCCCAGGGCCGAGGCAGATACGCAGTATTTT. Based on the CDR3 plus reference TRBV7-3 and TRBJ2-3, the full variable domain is GAGVSQTPSNKVTEKGKYVELRCDPISGHTALYWYRQSLGQGPEFLIYFQGTGAADDSGLPNDRFFAVRPEGSVSTLKIQRTERGDSAVYLCASSPRAEADTQYFGPGTRLTVL.